Listed below are T cell receptor beta chains from one sample, sequenced in a study of CD8+CD57+ T cells in acquired aplastic anemia. TCRdb processed the reads anew with MiXCR; each CDR3 protein has one entry. The repertoire consists of 250,000 to 350,000 distinct CDR3 sequences, with about three fifths occurring once and the leading ten covering around 1.3%. Sequenced: sorted CD4+, CD8+, or CD8+CD57+ T cells (not recorded which) from PBMCs. Receptors were obtained from a human donor with aplastic anemia. The CDR3 runs from the conserved cysteine through the conserved F or W. The order of the fields is D gene, V gene, J gene, clone size, CDR3 DNA, CDR3 protein. A D gene is named only where the DNA matches it firmly. Expanded clones get a size class; other rows say once, few or many, or leave the size out.

D: -; V: TRBV18; J: TRBJ2-7; size: many; DNA: TGTGCCAGCTCACCACCAAGTCCGGCCCTGGGGTACGAGCAGTACTTC; CDR3: CASSPPSPALGYEQYF
D: -; V: TRBV2; J: TRBJ2-7; size: -; DNA: TGTGCCACCCAGGGGGACTCGAGCTCCTACGAGCAGTACTTC; CDR3: CATQGDSSSYEQYF
D: TRBD1; V: TRBV29-1; J: TRBJ1-2; size: few; DNA: TGCAGCGTGGAGACCAGGGGGCTGGACTATGGCTACACCTTC; CDR3: CSVETRGLDYGYTF
D: -; V: TRBV3-1; J: TRBJ2-5; size: -; DNA: TGTGCCAGCAGCCAGGGCGGAGGGGGAGAGACCCAGTACTTC; CDR3: CASSQGGGGETQYF
D: TRBD1; V: TRBV7-8; J: TRBJ2-5; size: many; DNA: TGTGCCAGCAGCCCACCGGACAGGCTACAAGAGACCCAGTACTTC; CDR3: CASSPPDRLQETQYF
D: TRBD1; V: TRBV6-5; J: TRBJ2-7; size: many; DNA: TGTGCCAGCAGTTACTCTCCGGGACAGGGGCCATACGAGCAGTACTTC; CDR3: CASSYSPGQGPYEQYF
D: TRBD1; V: TRBV29-1; J: TRBJ2-5; size: -; DNA: TGCAGCGTTGAAGTAGACAGGGAGTCAGAGACCCAGTACTTC; CDR3: CSVEVDRESETQYF
D: TRBD1; V: TRBV6-5; J: TRBJ1-2; size: -; DNA: TGTGCCAGCCCGGACAGGGGGGGCTACACCTTC; CDR3: CASPDRGGYTF
D: TRBD1; V: TRBV2; J: TRBJ2-7; size: -; DNA: TGTGCCGGCAGGCCCGGGACAGGGTCCTACGAGCAGTACTTC; CDR3: CAGRPGTGSYEQYF
D: TRBD2; V: TRBV29-1; J: TRBJ2-7; size: -; DNA: TGCAGTGCGGGACTAGCGGGGGGGGGCCCCTACGAGCAGTACTTC; CDR3: CSAGLAGGGPYEQYF
D: -; V: TRBV7-7; J: TRBJ2-7; size: -; DNA: TGTGCTAGCAGCCCAGTTCAGGGGTCCACCTACGAGCAGTACTTC; CDR3: CASSPVQGSTYEQYF
D: -; V: TRBV7-3; J: TRBJ1-2; size: -; DNA: TGTGCCAGCAGCCCCTCAAGACCCGGGGGAGAGGCCTACACCTTC; CDR3: CASSPSRPGGEAYTF
D: TRBD1; V: TRBV19; J: TRBJ1-1; size: -; DNA: TGTGCCAGTACTCCGCTGGGGGACAGGGGGAACACTGAAGCTTTCTTT; CDR3: CASTPLGDRGNTEAFF
D: TRBD1; V: TRBV4-1; J: TRBJ1-2; size: many; DNA: TGCGCCAGCAGCCAAGCTTCGACAGGGCCCTATGGCTACACCTTC; CDR3: CASSQASTGPYGYTF
D: -; V: TRBV5-5; J: TRBJ1-5; size: -; DNA: TGTGCCAGCAGCTTGGTAGCGGGGTTGGGCAATCAGCCCCAGCATTTT; CDR3: CASSLVAGLGNQPQHF
D: -; V: TRBV12-3/TRBV12-4; J: TRBJ2-3; size: -; DNA: TGTGCCAGCACCGTTGGCTCATACACAGATACGCAGTATTTT; CDR3: CASTVGSYTDTQYF
D: -; V: TRBV20-1; J: TRBJ2-7; size: -; DNA: TGCAGTGCTAGAGTAAGGGGTGTTTCCTACGAGCAGTACTTC; CDR3: CSARVRGVSYEQYF
D: -; V: TRBV10-3; J: TRBJ2-7; size: -; DNA: TGTGCCATCAGTGAGTCGAGCGGGTCTAACTCCTACGAGCAGTACTTC; CDR3: CAISESSGSNSYEQYF
D: TRBD2; V: TRBV28; J: TRBJ2-1; size: -; DNA: TGTGCCAGCAGAACCGGGACTAGCGGGAGTTTTGAGCAGTTCTTC; CDR3: CASRTGTSGSFEQFF
D: -; V: TRBV6-5; J: TRBJ1-3; size: many; DNA: TGTGCCAGCACCCCAGCTGGGGGAACTGGAAACACCATATATTTT; CDR3: CASTPAGGTGNTIYF
D: TRBD1; V: TRBV5-1; J: TRBJ2-7; size: -; DNA: TGCGCCAGCAGCTTGCACGGGACAGGGCTAGAGCAGTACTTC; CDR3: CASSLHGTGLEQYF
D: TRBD2; V: TRBV7-3; J: TRBJ2-3; size: few; DNA: TGTGCCAGCAGCTTAGTCGTAGCGGGGGGGCCCGGCGCAGATACGCAGTATTTT; CDR3: CASSLVVAGGPGADTQYF
D: -; V: TRBV2; J: TRBJ2-7; size: -; DNA: TGTGCCAGCAGTGAGGGAGGAGGAACCTACGAGCAGTACTTC; CDR3: CASSEGGGTYEQYF
D: -; V: TRBV7-9; J: TRBJ1-2; size: -; DNA: TGTGCCAGCAGATTAGGGCAGGGGCCAAACCATGGCTACAGCTTC; CDR3: CASRLGQGPNHGYSF
D: -; V: TRBV7-2; J: TRBJ2-3; size: -; DNA: TGTGCCAGCAGCTTATTGGCAGGGCCTAGCACAGGTACGCAGTATTTT; CDR3: CASSLLAGPSTGTQYF
D: TRBD1; V: TRBV18; J: TRBJ1-2; size: -; DNA: TGTGCCAGCTCACCACCGGCAGGGGGCAATGGCTACACCTTC; CDR3: CASSPPAGGNGYTF
D: -; V: TRBV29-1; J: TRBJ1-5; size: few; DNA: TGCAGCGTTACGGAGGGCAATCAGCCCCAGCATTTT; CDR3: CSVTEGNQPQHF
D: -; V: TRBV20-1; J: TRBJ1-2; size: -; DNA: TGCAGTGCTAGGGAGGGGGGCTATGGCTACACCTTC; CDR3: CSAREGGYGYTF
D: -; V: TRBV24-1; J: TRBJ1-1; size: once; DNA: TGTGCCACCAGTGACCCCGGTTACACTGAAGCTTTCTTT; CDR3: CATSDPGYTEAFF
D: TRBD1; V: TRBV25-1; J: TRBJ2-1; size: -; DNA: TGTGCCAGCAGTGAATTCGGGACAGGAAGCTCCTACAATGAGCAGTTCTTC; CDR3: CASSEFGTGSSYNEQFF
D: -; V: TRBV11-2; J: TRBJ1-6; size: few; DNA: TGTGCCAGCAACAACGGGAATTCACCCCTCCACTTT; CDR3: CASNNGNSPLHF
D: -; V: TRBV5-1; J: TRBJ2-1; size: -; DNA: TGCGCCAGCAGCTTGAACGGTGGTGTGGGAGATGAGCAGTTCTTC; CDR3: CASSLNGGVGDEQFF
D: TRBD1; V: TRBV5-1; J: TRBJ1-1; size: many; DNA: TGCGCCAGCAGCCTAGAAGGACAGGGGGGGAACACTGAAGCTTTCTTT; CDR3: CASSLEGQGGNTEAFF
D: -; V: TRBV7-3; J: TRBJ2-5; size: few; DNA: TGTGCCAGCAGCCGAGAGTACCAAGAGACCCAGTACTTC; CDR3: CASSREYQETQYF
D: -; V: TRBV6-1; J: TRBJ1-2; size: many; DNA: TGTGCCAGCAGTGAAACCGGGGACTATGGCTACACCTTC; CDR3: CASSETGDYGYTF
D: -; V: TRBV20-1; J: TRBJ1-6; size: -; DNA: TGCAGTGCTAGTTCCGATAATTCACCCCTCCACTTT; CDR3: CSASSDNSPLHF
D: -; V: TRBV29-1; J: TRBJ1-4; size: -; DNA: TGCAGCGTCGTCGTCCGGGATAATGAAAAACTGTTTTTT; CDR3: CSVVVRDNEKLFF
D: TRBD2; V: TRBV11-3; J: TRBJ2-7; size: many; DNA: TGTGCCAGCAGCTTAGGTGGACTAGCGGGGGCCTCTACCCACGAGCAGTACTTC; CDR3: CASSLGGLAGASTHEQYF
D: -; V: TRBV5-1; J: TRBJ1-2; size: many; DNA: TGCGCCAGCAGCCCTTCCGGGGAGGGCTATGGCTACACCTTC; CDR3: CASSPSGEGYGYTF
D: -; V: TRBV9; J: TRBJ2-5; size: -; DNA: TGTGCCAGCAGCCCCCAGGGAGGTATGGGGCAAGAGACCCAGTACTTC; CDR3: CASSPQGGMGQETQYF
D: -; V: TRBV10-1; J: TRBJ2-5; size: many; DNA: TGCGCCAGCAGTGACCCGGGTGGGGTTGAGACCCAGTACTTC; CDR3: CASSDPGGVETQYF
D: TRBD1; V: TRBV7-2; J: TRBJ2-7; size: -; DNA: TGTGCCAGCAGCTCTTATGTCGGGACAGCGGACGGGCAGTACTTC; CDR3: CASSSYVGTADGQYF
D: -; V: TRBV7-9; J: TRBJ2-2; size: many; DNA: TGTGCCAGCAGCTTACCGTTGGGTACAGCGAACACCGGGGAGCTGTTTTTT; CDR3: CASSLPLGTANTGELFF
D: -; V: TRBV24-1; J: TRBJ1-5; size: few; DNA: TGTGCCACCAGTGAAAGCAATCAGCCCCAGCATTTT; CDR3: CATSESNQPQHF
D: TRBD1; V: TRBV7-9; J: TRBJ1-1; size: -; DNA: TGTGCCAGCAGCTCAGACCGGGACAGGAAGACTGAAGCTTTCTTT; CDR3: CASSSDRDRKTEAFF
D: -; V: TRBV10-3; J: TRBJ2-7; size: -; DNA: TGTGCCATCAGTGAGTCTATCGGGTTTTCCGGACACGAGCAGTACTTC; CDR3: CAISESIGFSGHEQYF
D: -; V: TRBV7-6; J: TRBJ1-6; size: -; DNA: TGTGCCAGCAGCTTAAACAGCCACATTGGTTCACCCCTCCACTTT; CDR3: CASSLNSHIGSPLHF
D: -; V: TRBV5-8; J: TRBJ2-3; size: -; DNA: TGTGCCAGCAGCCCACCAGCGGGCGCTAGCACAGATACGCAGTATTTT; CDR3: CASSPPAGASTDTQYF
D: TRBD1; V: TRBV5-1; J: TRBJ1-2; size: many; DNA: TGCGCCAGCGGGACAGGTATCCTGGAGGGCTACACCTTC; CDR3: CASGTGILEGYTF
D: TRBD2; V: TRBV6-2/TRBV6-3; J: TRBJ2-7; size: -; DNA: TGTGCCAGCAGTTACGGGGGACTAGGGGGTGAGCAGTACTTC; CDR3: CASSYGGLGGEQYF